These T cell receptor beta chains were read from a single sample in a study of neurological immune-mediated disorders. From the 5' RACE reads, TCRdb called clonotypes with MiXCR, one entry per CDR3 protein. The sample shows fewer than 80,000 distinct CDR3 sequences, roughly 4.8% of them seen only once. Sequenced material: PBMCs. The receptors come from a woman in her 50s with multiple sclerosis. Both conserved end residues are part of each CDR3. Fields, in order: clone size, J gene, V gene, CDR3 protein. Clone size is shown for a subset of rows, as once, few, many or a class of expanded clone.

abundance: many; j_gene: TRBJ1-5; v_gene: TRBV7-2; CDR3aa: CASSLLGRESNQPQHF
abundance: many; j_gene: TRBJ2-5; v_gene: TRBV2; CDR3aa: CASRATSGGAQYF
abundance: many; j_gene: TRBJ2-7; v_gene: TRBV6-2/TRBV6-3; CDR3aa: CASTDITGPADEQYF
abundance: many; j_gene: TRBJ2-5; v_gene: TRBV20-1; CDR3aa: CSARALTGTGETQYF
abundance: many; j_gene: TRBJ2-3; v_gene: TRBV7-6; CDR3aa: CASSETTDTQYF
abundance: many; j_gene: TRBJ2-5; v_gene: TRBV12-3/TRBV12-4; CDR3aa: CASSSTGEAQYF
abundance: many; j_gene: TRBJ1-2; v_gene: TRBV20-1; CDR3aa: CSAPDRAVWGYTF
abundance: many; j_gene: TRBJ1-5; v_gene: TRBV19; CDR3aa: CASRGMGGVDQPQHF
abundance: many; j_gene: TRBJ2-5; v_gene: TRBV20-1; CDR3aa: CSFWDLTSGKETQYF
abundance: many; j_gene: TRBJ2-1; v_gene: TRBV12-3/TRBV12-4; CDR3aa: CASSRTAFSYNEQFF
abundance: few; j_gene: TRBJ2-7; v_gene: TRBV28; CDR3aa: CASSYLTGGAYEQYF
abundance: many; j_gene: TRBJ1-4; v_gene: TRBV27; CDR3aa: CASSDRPGFGKLFF
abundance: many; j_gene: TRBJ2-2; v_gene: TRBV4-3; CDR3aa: CASSQEHFTGELFF
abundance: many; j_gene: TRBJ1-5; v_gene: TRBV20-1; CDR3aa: CSATLDRAHQPQHF
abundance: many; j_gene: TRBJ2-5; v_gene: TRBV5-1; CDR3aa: CASSSTGTGFETQYF
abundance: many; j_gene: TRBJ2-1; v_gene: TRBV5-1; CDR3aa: CASSIQGDSGGYSSEQFF
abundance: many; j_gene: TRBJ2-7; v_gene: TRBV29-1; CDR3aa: CSVYKTGSYEQYF
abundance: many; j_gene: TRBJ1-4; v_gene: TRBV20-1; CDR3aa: CSASWQGASEKLFF
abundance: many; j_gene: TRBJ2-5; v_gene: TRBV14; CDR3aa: CASSQSSQSQETQYF
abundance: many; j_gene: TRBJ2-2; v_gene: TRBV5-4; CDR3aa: CASSTLQGGTGELFF
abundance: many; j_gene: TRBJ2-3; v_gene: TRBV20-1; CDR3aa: CSARVSSGGLTDTQYF
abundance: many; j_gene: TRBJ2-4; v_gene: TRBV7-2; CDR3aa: CASSSPLDSNIQYF
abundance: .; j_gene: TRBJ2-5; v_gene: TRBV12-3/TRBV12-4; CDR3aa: CASRSWGPQETQYF
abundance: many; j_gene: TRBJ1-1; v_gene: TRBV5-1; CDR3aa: CASSFGAELTGLGTEAFF
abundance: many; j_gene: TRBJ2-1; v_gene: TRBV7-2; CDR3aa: CASSQSWTGDEQFF
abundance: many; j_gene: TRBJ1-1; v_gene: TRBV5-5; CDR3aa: CASSLVTGLMYTEAFF
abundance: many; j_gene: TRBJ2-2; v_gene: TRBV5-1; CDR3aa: CASSLGRAGELFF
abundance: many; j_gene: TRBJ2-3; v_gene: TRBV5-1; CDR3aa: CASSFGPGTDTQYF
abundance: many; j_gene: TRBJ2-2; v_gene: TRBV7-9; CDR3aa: CASRPTSTNTGELFF
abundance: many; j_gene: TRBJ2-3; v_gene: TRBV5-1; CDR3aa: CASSLGGAPDTQYF
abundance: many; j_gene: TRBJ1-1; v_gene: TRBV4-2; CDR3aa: CASSGGTEAFF
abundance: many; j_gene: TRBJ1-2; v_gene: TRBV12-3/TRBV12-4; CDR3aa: CASSLAGVLYGYTF
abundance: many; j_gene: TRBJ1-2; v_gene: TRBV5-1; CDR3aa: CASSLGTGNYGYTF
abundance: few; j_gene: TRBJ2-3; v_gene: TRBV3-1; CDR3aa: CASSRLSTDTQYF
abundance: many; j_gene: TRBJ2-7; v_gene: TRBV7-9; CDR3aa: CASSSPGQGAYEQYF
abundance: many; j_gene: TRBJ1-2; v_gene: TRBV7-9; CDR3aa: CASSPSELANYGYTF
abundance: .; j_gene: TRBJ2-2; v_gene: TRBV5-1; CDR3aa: CTSSSGGTGELFF
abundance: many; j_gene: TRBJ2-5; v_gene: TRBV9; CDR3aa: CASSPAGGANQETQYF
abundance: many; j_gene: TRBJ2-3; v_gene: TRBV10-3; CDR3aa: CAISGRNSDTQYF
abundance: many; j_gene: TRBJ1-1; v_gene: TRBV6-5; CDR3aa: CASSYRGVREAFF
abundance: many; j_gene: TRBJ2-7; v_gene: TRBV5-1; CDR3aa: CASSFGTSGGQRRNEQYF
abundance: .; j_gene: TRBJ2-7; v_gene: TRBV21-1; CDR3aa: CASSKGSGYEQYF
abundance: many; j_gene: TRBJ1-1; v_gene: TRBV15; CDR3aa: CATSWGRDTEAFF
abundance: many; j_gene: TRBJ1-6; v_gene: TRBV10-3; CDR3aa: CAISEEQGISPLHF
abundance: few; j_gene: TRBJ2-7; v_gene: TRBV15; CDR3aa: CATSRDTGTYEQYF
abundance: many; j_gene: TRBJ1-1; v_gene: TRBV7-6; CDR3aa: CASSLGESNTEAFF
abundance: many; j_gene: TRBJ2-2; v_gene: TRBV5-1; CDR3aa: CASGGQGSGELFF
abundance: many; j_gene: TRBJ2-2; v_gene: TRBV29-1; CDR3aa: CSVESPGDYTGELFF
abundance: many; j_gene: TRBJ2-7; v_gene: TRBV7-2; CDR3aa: CASSPGQVYEQYF
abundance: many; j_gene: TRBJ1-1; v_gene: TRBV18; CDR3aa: CASSRGQGFNTEAFF
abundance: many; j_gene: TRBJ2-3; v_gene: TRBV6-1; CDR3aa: CASSELVGESTDTQYF
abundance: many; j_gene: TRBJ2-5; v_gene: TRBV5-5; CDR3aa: CASSYNGGQGETQYF
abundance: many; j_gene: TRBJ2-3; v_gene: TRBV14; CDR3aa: CASSHLLAGDPDTQYF